This TCR beta chain was obtained from a study of PD-L1 blockade in urothelial cancer. For the study at large: Of some 28 patients, about 25 were males with bladder-origin urothelial cancer. Blood drawn 3 weeks (second dose) and 6 weeks after treatment start was analyzed.

Described time point: pretreatment peripheral blood. Using immunoSEQ multiplex PCR, the repertoire was profiled, and TCRdb retains in-frame clones only, with some absent. The table records more than 75,000 clones, 84% of them present only once. The starting material was PBMCs, obtained around atezolizumab (anti-PD-L1) treatment. This receptor was identified in a man in his sixties with urothelial cancer.

The CDR3 sequence is CASSRGRGEQYF. CDR3 coding DNA: TGTGCCAGCAGTCGGGGGAGGGGCGAGCAGTACTTC. The chain uses TRBV28 and TRBJ2-7; the match to TRBD2 covers 7 bases. The V gene's germline CDR1 is MDHEN and CDR2 SYDVKM. V was clipped by 5 bases and J by 6 bases; unmatched bases: 4. CDR3 size: 12 residues. Complete variable domain (other parts from reference TRBV28 and TRBJ2-7): DVKVTQSSRYLVKRTGEKVFLECVQDMDHENMFWYRQDPGLGLRLIYFSYDVKMKEKGDIPEGYSVSREKKERFSLILESASTNQTSMYLCASSRGRGEQYFGPGTRLTVT.